This T cell receptor beta chain is from a study of T-cell memory formation after mild COVID-19. Findings and limits, study-wide: Still unconfirmed is whether the second-wave clones peaking on day 37 recognized SARS-CoV-2. Memory from before infection featured some responding clones, which suggests cross-reactive memory joined.

5'RACE primed at constant segments yielded TCR alpha and TCR beta cDNA libraries bearing sample barcodes and UMIs. One entry per CDR3 protein results from TCRdb running MiXCR on the 5' RACE reads. This sample has about 400,000 distinct CDR3 sequences, with 20% to 25% found just once. A word on this clonotype: Its antigen is unidentified.

The receptor's source is an adult woman who had mild COVID-19 (a few samples of this study predate the infection). Cell type and time point are not known. Sequencing input: PBMCs or a T cell subset sorted from them (not recorded which).

The CDR3 DNA sequence: TGTGCCAGCAGGACACCGGGACTAGAGTTCGGCGATGAGCAGTTCTTC. It specifies CASRTPGLEFGDEQFF. V and J are TRBV2 and TRBJ2-1; TRBD2 matches 8 bases. Trimming at V came to 6 bases and at J to 8 bases, leaving 15 bases not matched to a gene. Germline lookup yields CDR1 SNHLY and CDR2 FYNNEI. The CDR3 spans 16 residues.